This TCR beta chain came from a study of blood T cells in healthy people across ages. In regard to this clonotype: Its antigen is currently unknown.

Study outcomes and limitations: The study could not conclusively compare naive and antigen-experienced cells, given its unsorted PBMCs. Both higher diversity and more naive CD4+ cells marked long-lived donors when set against aged donors.

The length of the CDR3 is 13 residues. V was trimmed by 4 bases and J by 10 bases, leaving 15 bases between them. Germline-derived CDR1 and CDR2 are SGHRS and YFSETQ. Sample-barcoded 5' priming and a J-beta primer mix drove a second PCR of about 6 to 11 cycles. Tags on each cDNA molecule came from a template-switch adaptor with 12 random nucleotides. TCRdb recomputed calls from the 5' RACE reads with MiXCR, one row per CDR3 protein. Of 1.5 million to 2 million distinct CDR3 sequences in the sample, 49% were seen once. The specimen sequenced was blood. The source is a woman aged 40 to 50 in good health. This chain joins TRBV5-1 and TRBJ2-1, with D possibly TRBD2 on 5 matching bases. The CDR3 DNA sequence: TGCGCCAGCAGCACCATACTAGACCTAGAGCAGTTCTTC. Protein product: CASSTILDLEQFF. The whole variable domain, filled in from reference TRBV5-1 and TRBJ2-1, reads KAGVTQTPRYLIKTRGQQVTLSCSPISGHRSVSWYQQTPGQGLQFLFEYFSETQRNKGNFPGRFSGRQFSNSRSEMNVSTLELGDSALYLCASSTILDLEQFFGPGTRLTVL.